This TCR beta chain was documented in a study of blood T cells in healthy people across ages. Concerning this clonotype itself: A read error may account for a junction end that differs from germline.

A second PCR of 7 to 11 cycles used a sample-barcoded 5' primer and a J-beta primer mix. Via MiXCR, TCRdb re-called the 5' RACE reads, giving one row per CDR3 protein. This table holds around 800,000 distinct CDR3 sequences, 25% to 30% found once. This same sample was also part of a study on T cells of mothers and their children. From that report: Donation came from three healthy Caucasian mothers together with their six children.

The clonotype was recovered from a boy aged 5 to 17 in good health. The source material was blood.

The CDR3 DNA reads TGTGCCAGCAGCAAAAAGAACTACGGGCAGTACTTC. This translates into CASSKKNYGQYF. The chain combines TRBV13 with TRBJ2-7; no reliable D call. Germline CDR1 PRHDT, CDR2 FYEKMQ (reference sequence). CDR3 size: 12 residues.